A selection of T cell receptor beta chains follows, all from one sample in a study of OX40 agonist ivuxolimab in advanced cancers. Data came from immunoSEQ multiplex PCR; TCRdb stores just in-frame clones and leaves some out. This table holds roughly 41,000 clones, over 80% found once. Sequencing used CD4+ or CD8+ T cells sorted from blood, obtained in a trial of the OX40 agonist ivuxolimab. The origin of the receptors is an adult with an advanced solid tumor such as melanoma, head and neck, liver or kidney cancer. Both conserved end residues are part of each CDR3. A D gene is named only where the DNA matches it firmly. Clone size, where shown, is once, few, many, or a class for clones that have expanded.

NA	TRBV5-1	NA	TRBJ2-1	CASHSTGIGEQFF	TGCGCCAGCCACTCGACGGGGATTGGTGAGCAGTTCTTC
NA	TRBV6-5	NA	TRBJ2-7	CASSRTGSYEQYF	TGTGCCAGCAGTCGTACAGGGTCCTACGAGCAGTACTTC
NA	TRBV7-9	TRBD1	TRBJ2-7	CASTPGTGWDEQYF	TGTGCCAGCACCCCGGGGACAGGGTGGGACGAGCAGTACTTC
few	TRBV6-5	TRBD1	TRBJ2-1	CASSERQGIGEQFF	TGTGCCAGTTCCGAGAGACAGGGGATCGGTGAGCAGTTCTTC
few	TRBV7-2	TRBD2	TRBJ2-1	CASSSGLAGGGEQFF	TGTGCCAGCAGCTCCGGACTAGCGGGAGGAGGTGAGCAGTTCTTC
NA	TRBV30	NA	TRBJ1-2	CAWSPGDGYTF	TGTGCCTGGAGTCCGGGGGATGGCTACACCTTC
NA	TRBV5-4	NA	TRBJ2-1	CASSLSLVPEQFF	TGTGCCAGCAGCCTATCACTAGTTCCCGAGCAGTTCTTC
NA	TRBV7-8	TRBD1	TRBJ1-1	CASSLAPRTGMTEAFF	TGTGCCAGCAGCTTAGCGCCCCGGACAGGGATGACTGAAGCTTTCTTT
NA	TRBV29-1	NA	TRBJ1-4	CSVAPRAGTNEKLFF	TGCAGCGTTGCCCCGCGGGCGGGGACTAATGAAAAACTGTTTTTT
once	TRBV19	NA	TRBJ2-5	CASSVTGSRGETQYF	TGTGCCAGTAGTGTAACAGGCTCCCGGGGAGAGACCCAGTACTTC
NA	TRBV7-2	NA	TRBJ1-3	CASSDTVNSGNTIYF	TGTGCCAGCAGCGATACAGTAAACTCTGGAAACACCATATATTTT
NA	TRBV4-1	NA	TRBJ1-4	CASSQDPIRGEKLFF	TGCGCCAGCAGCCAAGATCCTATAAGGGGGGAAAAACTGTTTTTT
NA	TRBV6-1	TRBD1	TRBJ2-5	CASSTTGGNKETQYF	TGTGCCAGCAGTACGACAGGGGGCAACAAGGAGACCCAGTACTTC
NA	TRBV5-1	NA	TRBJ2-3	CASSLGGRESDTQYF	TGCGCCAGCAGCTTGGGCGGCAGGGAGTCCGATACGCAGTATTTT
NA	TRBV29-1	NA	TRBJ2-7	CSVGGQGYEQYF	TGCAGCGTTGGGGGCCAGGGCTACGAGCAGTACTTC
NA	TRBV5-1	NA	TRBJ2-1	CASSLEGPFLPSSYNEQFF	TGCGCCAGCAGCTTGGAGGGACCATTCCTACCTAGCTCCTACAATGAGCAGTTCTTC
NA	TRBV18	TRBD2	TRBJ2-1	CASSWTSGDLRNEQFF	TGTGCCAGCTCATGGACTAGCGGAGACCTACGGAATGAGCAGTTCTTC
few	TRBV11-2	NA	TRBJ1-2	CASSLLSAQDYGYTF	TGTGCCAGCAGCTTACTATCGGCACAGGACTATGGCTACACCTTC
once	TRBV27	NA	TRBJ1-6	CASRSYQEASPLHF	TGTGCCAGCAGGTCATACCAAGAGGCCTCACCCCTCCACTTT
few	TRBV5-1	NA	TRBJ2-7	CASSLSGREQYF	TGCGCCAGCAGCCTCTCCGGTCGGGAGCAGTACTTC
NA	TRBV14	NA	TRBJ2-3	CASSQGMDTQYF	TGTGCCAGCAGCCAAGGAATGGATACGCAGTATTTT
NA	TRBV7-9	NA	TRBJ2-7	CASSLARGRVYEQYF	TGTGCCAGCAGCTTAGCCCGTGGCAGAGTCTACGAGCAGTACTTC
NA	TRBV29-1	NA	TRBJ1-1	CSVEQAFGYTEAFF	TGCAGCGTTGAACAGGCGTTTGGGTACACTGAAGCTTTCTTT
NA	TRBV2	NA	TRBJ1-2	CASSEQGRFPF	TGTGCCAGCAGTGAACAGGGGCGCTTCCCCTTC
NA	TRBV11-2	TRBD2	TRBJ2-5	CASSLVSSRGEETQYF	TGTGCCAGCAGCTTAGTCTCGTCTCGGGGGGAAGAGACCCAGTACTTC
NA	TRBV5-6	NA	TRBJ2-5	CASSRPGPWETQYF	TGTGCCAGCAGCCGACCGGGACCTTGGGAGACCCAGTACTTC
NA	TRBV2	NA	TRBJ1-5	CASSEGGQPNQPQHF	TGTGCCAGCAGTGAGGGGGGGCAGCCCAATCAGCCCCAGCATTTT
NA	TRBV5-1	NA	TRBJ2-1	CASSPDGSRPYNEQFF	TGCGCCAGCAGCCCCGACGGGTCCCGCCCATACAATGAGCAGTTCTTC
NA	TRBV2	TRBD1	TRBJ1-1	CASRARGQTEAFF	TGTGCCAGCAGGGCCAGGGGGCAGACTGAAGCTTTCTTT
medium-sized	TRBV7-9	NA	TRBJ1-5	CASSPRDTSNQPQHF	TGTGCCAGCAGCCCCAGAGATACTAGCAATCAGCCCCAGCATTTT
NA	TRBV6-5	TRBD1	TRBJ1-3	CASRLTGGNRNTIYF	TGTGCCAGCAGGCTTACAGGGGGCAACAGGAACACCATATATTTT
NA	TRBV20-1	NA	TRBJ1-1	CSARGPNEAFF	TGCAGTGCAAGAGGACCCAATGAAGCTTTCTTT
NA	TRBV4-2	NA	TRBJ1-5	CASSQVHGANQPQHF	TGTGCCAGCAGCCAAGTTCACGGAGCTAATCAGCCCCAGCATTTT
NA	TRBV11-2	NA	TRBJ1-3	CASSLGGSGNTIYF	TGTGCCAGCAGCTTAGGAGGGTCTGGAAACACCATATATTTT
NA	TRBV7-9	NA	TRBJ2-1	CASDNEQFF	TGTGCCAGCGACAATGAGCAGTTCTTC
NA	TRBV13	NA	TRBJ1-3	CASSLAGSGNTIYF	TGTGCCAGCAGCTTAGCAGGGAGTGGAAACACCATATATTTT
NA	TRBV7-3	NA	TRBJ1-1	CASSSGPSNTEAFF	TGTGCCAGCAGCTCGGGACCCTCGAACACTGAAGCTTTCTTT
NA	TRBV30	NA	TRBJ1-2	CAWRDPGRAANYGYTF	TGTGCCTGGAGGGACCCAGGGAGAGCCGCTAACTATGGCTACACCTTC
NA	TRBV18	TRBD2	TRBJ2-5	CASSPSRAGGEQTQYF	TGTGCCAGCTCACCATCGAGGGCGGGGGGCGAGCAGACCCAGTACTTC
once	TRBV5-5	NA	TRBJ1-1	CASSLGKRGTEAFF	TGTGCCAGCAGCTTGGGCAAACGAGGCACTGAAGCTTTCTTT
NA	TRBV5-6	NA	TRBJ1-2	CASSLGGPGYTF	TGTGCCAGCAGCTTGGGAGGTCCGGGCTACACCTTC
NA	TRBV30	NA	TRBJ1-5	CAWSGGSNQPQHF	TGTGCCTGGAGTGGAGGGAGTAATCAGCCCCAGCATTTT
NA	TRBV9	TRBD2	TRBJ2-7	CASSADGGDYYEQYF	TGTGCCAGCAGCGCGGACGGCGGGGACTACTACGAGCAGTACTTC
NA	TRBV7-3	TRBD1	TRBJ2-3	CASSLRGQGLGTQYF	TGTGCCAGCAGCTTACGGGGACAGGGTCTAGGTACGCAGTATTTT
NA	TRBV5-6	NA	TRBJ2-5	CASSLDRWERETQYF	TGTGCCAGCAGCTTGGATCGCTGGGAGAGGGAGACCCAGTACTTC
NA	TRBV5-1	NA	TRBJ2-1	CASSWTGSSYNEQFF	TGCGCCAGCAGCTGGACTGGCAGCTCCTACAATGAGCAGTTCTTC
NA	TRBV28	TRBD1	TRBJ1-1	CASSPGDRVTEAFF	TGTGCCAGCAGTCCCGGAGACAGGGTCACTGAAGCTTTCTTT
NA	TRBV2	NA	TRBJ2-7	CASSEMSSYEQYF	TGTGCCAGCAGTGAGATGAGTTCCTACGAGCAGTACTTC
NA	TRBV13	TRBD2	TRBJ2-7	CASSAGGVVGEQYF	TGTGCCAGCAGTGCGGGGGGTGTCGTCGGGGAGCAGTACTTC
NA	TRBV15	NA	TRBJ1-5	CATSSTPRRTDLNQPQHF	TGTGCCACCAGCAGTACCCCCCGGAGGACAGACCTTAATCAGCCCCAGCATTTT
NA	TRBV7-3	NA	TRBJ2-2	CASSLRSTGELFF	TGTGCCAGCAGCTTAAGGTCCACCGGGGAGCTGTTTTTT
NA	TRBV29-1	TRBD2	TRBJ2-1	CSVDKSGREDEQFF	TGCAGCGTTGATAAGAGCGGGAGGGAGGATGAGCAGTTCTTC
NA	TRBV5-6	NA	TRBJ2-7	CASSLGGSLSSYEQYF	TGTGCCAGCAGCTTGGGTGGATCGTTGAGCTCCTACGAGCAGTACTTC
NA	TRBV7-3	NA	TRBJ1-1	CASSLENTGTEAFF	TGTGCCAGCAGCCTTGAAAATACGGGTACTGAAGCTTTCTTT